Each of the 29 T cell receptor beta chains below was sequenced from the same sample in a study of CD8 T cells in ankylosing spondylitis. MiXCR, run by TCRdb on the 5' RACE reads, gives a single entry per CDR3 protein. The data show about 89,000 distinct CDR3 sequences, with 25% to 35% seen just once and roughly 60% held by the top ten. The specimen sequenced was blood, either unsorted or a sorted T cell fraction (not recorded which). These receptors were collected from a male donor with ankylosing spondylitis or in good health (not recorded which).

The rearrangement uses TRBV11-2 and TRBJ1-2, with TRBD1 identical over 11 bases. The germline gives CDR1 SGHAT, CDR2 FQNNGV. V shed 2 bases and J 4 bases; nucleotides not matched to a gene: 12. The length of the CDR3 is 18 residues. CDR3 in DNA: TGTGCCAGCAGCTTAAGGGAGCGAGGACAGGGGGCCCTCTATGGCTACACCTTC. Protein product: CASSLRERGQGALYGYTF.

The chain combines TRBV5-1 with TRBJ2-2; 10 nucleotides agree with TRBD2. Germline V gene data show CDR1 as SGHRS and CDR2 as YFSETQ. CDR3 length: 16 residues. J was trimmed by 6 bases and V by 4 bases; bases with no gene match: 9. The CDR3 sequence: CASSPQGLAGAGELFF. As DNA, the CDR3 is TGCGCCAGCAGCCCGCAAGGGCTAGCGGGAGCCGGGGAGCTGTTTTTT. The variable domain in full, completed from reference TRBV5-1 and TRBJ2-2, reads KAGVTQTPRYLIKTRGQQVTLSCSPISGHRSVSWYQQTPGQGLQFLFEYFSETQRNKGNFPGRFSGRQFSNSRSEMNVSTLELGDSALYLCASSPQGLAGAGELFFGEGSRLTVL.

The rearrangement joins TRBV7-6 to TRBJ1-5; no firm D call. V was cut by 1 base and J by 7 bases, with 14 bases left in between. This CDR3 is built from 15 residues. Germline V gene data show CDR1 as SGHVS and CDR2 as FNYEAQ. CDR3: CASSLDVGIWQPQHF. Here the CDR3 DNA reads TGTGCCAGCAGCTTAGATGTCGGGATTTGGCAGCCCCAGCATTTT.

In its sample, this clonotype was seen many times. The chain uses TRBV5-6 and TRBJ2-1; TRBD2 is a possible D gene (5 bases). Germline assignment: CDR1 SGHDT and CDR2 YYEEEE. Trimming stripped 2 bases from V and 9 bases from J, with 21 bases between. The CDR3 loop spans 16 amino acids. CDR3 in amino acids: CASSFGAGLFLGEQFF. CDR3 in DNA: TGTGCCAGCAGCTTTGGCGCCGGACTTTTTCTCGGTGAGCAGTTCTTC.

This clonotype has at least ten counts. The V and J genes are TRBV20-1 and TRBJ1-5; the D is unclear. Germline CDR1 and CDR2: DFQATT and SNEGSKA (reference sequence). V lost 0 bases to trimming and J lost 11 bases, with 8 bases between them. The CDR3 has 11 amino acids. In nucleotides, the CDR3 is TGCAGTGCTAGAGACAGGAGGGCCCAGCATTTT. Translation: CSARDRRAQHF.

The chain joins TRBV7-9 to TRBJ1-5, with D possibly being TRBD1 (5 bases). V was clipped by 6 bases and J by 5 bases, with 14 bases between them. The CDR3 contains 14 residues. Germline V CDR1 and CDR2: SEHNR, FQNEAQ (reference sequence). Here the CDR3 DNA reads TGTGCCAGCAGTCTATCGGGGGTCTATCAGCCCCAGCATTTT. This sequence encodes CASSLSGVYQPQHF.

The V call is TRBV7-9, the J call TRBJ1-1; D may be TRBD1 (5 bases). The CDR3 contains 14 residues. Germline values: CDR1 SEHNR, CDR2 FQNEAQ (reference sequence). Trimming removed 7 bases at V and 6 bases at J, with 18 bases between. The CDR3, as DNA: TGTGCCAGCAACCCTACGGTGGGGCTTTCTGAAGCTTTCTTT. Its translation: CASNPTVGLSEAFF. Combining the CDR3 with reference TRBV7-9 and TRBJ1-1 gives the whole variable domain DTGVSQNPRHKITKRGQNVTFRCDPISEHNRLYWYRQTLGQGPEFLTYFQNEAQLEKSRLLSDRFSAERPKGSFSTLEIQRTEQGDSAMYLCASNPTVGLSEAFFGQGTRLTVV.

This clonotype was picked up one time. V usage is TRBV3-1 and J usage is TRBJ2-7, with D unresolved. Trimming took off 1 base at V and 3 bases at J, with 7 bases between the two ends. The CDR3 is 13 amino acids. The germline V gene has CDR1 LGHDT and CDR2 YNNKEL (reference sequence). The CDR3 loop is CASSQGRVYEQYF. The CDR3 region has the DNA TGTGCCAGCAGCCAAGGTAGGGTCTACGAGCAGTACTTC.

In this sample, this clonotype turned up many times. V is TRBV12-3 or TRBV12-4 and J is TRBJ2-3; no definite D call. The CDR3 extends over 11 amino acids. Trimming took 4 bases from V and 4 from J, leaving 3 bases between them. CDR3 bases: TGTGCCAGCAGTTACGCAGATACGCAGTATTTT. It yields the protein CASSYADTQYF.

The chain carries TRBV3-1 and TRBJ2-3; TRBD2 matches at 9 bases. Germline V gives CDR1 LGHDT, CDR2 YNNKEL (reference sequence). The CDR3 contains 15 residues. Trimming took 7 bases from V and 2 from J; bases not matched to a gene: 7. The CDR3 reads CASTLSGSPTDTQYF. CDR3 bases: TGTGCCAGCACCCTTAGCGGGAGCCCCACAGATACGCAGTATTTT.

The genes are TRBV7-9 and TRBJ2-1; the D gene is possibly TRBD2 (5 bases). Germline lookup yields CDR1 SEHNR and CDR2 FQNEAQ (reference sequence). This CDR3 is 15 amino acids long. The ends were cut back, 2 bases at V and 8 bases at J, with 16 bases in the middle. CDR3 region: CASSLRRLGLDEQFF. CDR3 bases: TGTGCCAGCAGCTTAAGGAGGTTGGGGTTGGATGAGCAGTTCTTC.

This clonotype occurred a few times. The chain carries TRBV24-1 and TRBJ2-3; 7 bases line up with TRBD1. Germline CDR1 and CDR2: KGHDR and SFDVKD. The CDR3 is 15 residues long. V trimming: 4 bases; J trimming: 4 bases; junction bases outside the gene matches: 7. CDR3 nucleotide sequence: TGTGCCACCAGTGACCCGACAGGGAAGGCAGATACGCAGTATTTT. It specifies CATSDPTGKADTQYF.

This clonotype appeared a few times. The chain carries TRBV7-9 and TRBJ2-3; D possibly corresponds to TRBD2 (5 bases). The CDR3 has 15 residues. The V and J ends lost 6 bases and 2 bases respectively, with 15 bases between them. Per the germline V gene, CDR1 is SEHNR and CDR2 is FQNEAQ (reference sequence). CDR3 DNA: TGTGCCAGCAGTTTCATCGAGGGCCTCACAGATACGCAGTATTTT. The encoded protein is CASSFIEGLTDTQYF.

This clonotype appeared a few times. This chain uses TRBV5-6 with TRBJ2-3, with 7 nucleotides matching TRBD1. This CDR3 comprises 16 residues. Germline V gives CDR1 SGHDT, CDR2 YYEEEE. Trimming took 4 bases from V and 2 from J; bases not matched to a gene: 10. The CDR3 sequence: CASSPPDRTFTDTQYF. CDR3 DNA: TGTGCCAGCAGCCCACCGGACAGGACCTTCACAGATACGCAGTATTTT. Supplemented by reference TRBV5-6 and TRBJ2-3, the full variable domain reads DAGVTQSPTHLIKTRGQQVTLRCSPKSGHDTVSWYQQALGQGPQFIFQYYEEEERQRGNFPDRFSGHQFPNYSSELNVNALLLGDSALYLCASSPPDRTFTDTQYFGPGTRLTVL.

The sample holds many counts of this clonotype. The chain combines TRBV5-1 with TRBJ2-1, with 7 bases identical to TRBD1. The CDR3 sequence is 14 residues long. Germline V CDR1 and CDR2: SGHRS, YFSETQ. With V trimmed by 1 base and J by 2 bases, 0 bases remained unmatched. The CDR3 sequence: CASSLRGPYNEQFF. CDR3 nucleotides: TGCGCCAGCAGCTTGAGGGGGCCCTACAATGAGCAGTTCTTC.

The rearrangement links TRBV20-1 to TRBJ2-1; 9 bases are shared with TRBD1. This CDR3 spans 12 amino acids. Germline CDR1 and CDR2: DFQATT and SNEGSKA (reference sequence). CDR3 amino acids: CTGGQGYNEQFF. CDR3 nucleotides: TGCACAGGGGGACAGGGATACAATGAGCAGTTCTTC.

The rearrangement uses TRBV7-3 and TRBJ2-3, with unresolved D. CDR1 and CDR2 (germline): SGHTA, FQGTGA. With 2 bases removed from V and 0 bases from J, the gap between germline ends came to 6 bases. The CDR3 runs 14 residues. Here the CDR3 reads CASSLLGSTDTQYF. The CDR3 DNA sequence: TGTGCCAGCAGCTTATTGGGGAGCACAGATACGCAGTATTTT.

In its sample, this clonotype was seen many times. The chain's CDR3 is CSVNDGTGIIGEQFF. The CDR3 region has the DNA TGCAGCGTTAACGACGGGACAGGTATAATTGGTGAGCAGTTCTTC. This rearrangement joins TRBV29-1 to TRBJ2-1; TRBD1 agrees at 8 bases. CDR1 and CDR2 from the germline V gene are SQVTM and ANQGSEA. The V and J ends lost 5 bases and 9 bases, in that order; junction bases with no gene match: 15. The CDR3 is 15 residues long.

The rearrangement uses TRBV7-9 and TRBJ2-7; 9 bases fit TRBD1. Germline V gene data show CDR1 as SEHNR and CDR2 as FQNEAQ (reference sequence). J gave up 5 bases and V 5 bases, and 10 bases lay outside the gene matches. The CDR3 sequence is 15 residues long. The CDR3 protein is CASSRRGQGTNEQYF. For the CDR3, the DNA is TGTGCCAGCAGCCGTCGTGGACAGGGGACCAACGAGCAGTACTTC.

This sequence joins TRBV6-5 and TRBJ2-6; perhaps D is TRBD1 or TRBD2 (5 bases each). V lost 0 bases, J lost 3 bases, and 6 bases lay in between. Germline V gene data show CDR1 as MNHEY and CDR2 as SVGAGI. The CDR3 is made up of 15 amino acids. For the CDR3, the DNA is TGTGCCAGCAGTTACTCGGGGGATGGGGCCAACGTCCTGACTTTC. This gives the protein CASSYSGDGANVLTF.

The chain recombines TRBV27 with TRBJ2-6; D is unresolved. The CDR3 contains 17 residues. CDR1 is MNHEY, CDR2 SMNVEV, per germline (reference sequence). V was shortened by 2 bases and J by 0 bases, with 11 bases between the two germline ends. CDR3 residues: CASSLVSSHSGANVLTF. The CDR3 DNA sequence: TGTGCCAGCAGTTTAGTGTCCAGTCACTCTGGGGCCAACGTCCTGACTTTC.

This clonotype appeared many times. In nucleotides, the CDR3 is TGCAGCGTTTTGGGGGGCGGTTACAATGAGCAGTTCTTC. Residues: CSVLGGGYNEQFF. The gene calls are TRBV29-1 and TRBJ2-1; D is perhaps TRBD1 or TRBD2 (6 bases each). Germline V gives CDR1 SQVTM, CDR2 ANQGSEA. Trimming stripped 5 bases from V and 4 bases from J, with 12 bases between. The CDR3 consists of 13 residues.

This clonotype was observed a handful of times. The chain links TRBV5-1 to TRBJ2-7, with D possibly being TRBD2 (6 bases). Germline CDR1 is SGHRS and CDR2 is YFSETQ. V lost 0 bases to trimming and J lost 5 bases, with 15 bases between them. The CDR3 runs to 15 residues. The CDR3 DNA reads TGCGCCAGCAGCTTGGGGGACCGGGACTGGGACGAGCAGTACGTC. This codes for CASSLGDRDWDEQYV.

J is TRBJ2-5 and V is TRBV5-1, with D uncertain. The CDR3 spans 15 residues. V was trimmed by 6 bases and J by 2 bases, leaving 17 bases between them. Looked up from germline, CDR1 is SGHRS and CDR2 is YFSETQ. The CDR3 is CASTSQGLVQETQYF. The CDR3 nucleotides are TGCGCCAGCACCTCCCAAGGGCTTGTACAAGAGACCCAGTACTTC.

DNA of the CDR3: TGTGCCAGCAGCTCTGGTCTGGGCTCCTACAATGAGCAGTTCTTC. This gives the protein CASSSGLGSYNEQFF. This chain uses TRBV9 with TRBJ2-1; D call uncertain. There are 15 residues in the CDR3. The ends were cut back, 4 bases at V and 0 bases at J, with 11 bases in the middle. Germline V lookup: CDR1 SGDLS, CDR2 YYNGEE. The variable domain in full, completed from reference TRBV9 and TRBJ2-1, reads DSGVTQTPKHLITATGQRVTLRCSPRSGDLSVYWYQQSLDQGLQFLIQYYNGEERAKGNILERFSAQQFPDLHSELNLSSLELGDSALYFCASSSGLGSYNEQFFGPGTRLTVL.

This sequence joins TRBV5-1 and TRBJ1-1; D call uncertain. The CDR3 has 15 residues. Trimming stripped 0 bases from V and 4 bases from J, with 13 bases between. The germline V gene has CDR1 SGHRS and CDR2 YFSETQ. Written as DNA, the CDR3 is TGCGCCAGCAGCTTGGATGGTTCTACCCTCACTGAAGCTTTCTTT. Translated, it gives CASSLDGSTLTEAFF.

V and J are TRBV5-1 and TRBJ2-1, with a possible D match to TRBD2 (5 bases). Germline assignment: CDR1 SGHRS and CDR2 YFSETQ. Trimming removed 3 bases from V and 3 bases from J, with 10 bases in between. The CDR3 is 14 amino acids. CDR3 in DNA: TGCGCCAGCAGCTCGGCGGGCCGCTACAATGAGCAGTTCTTC. Translation: CASSSAGRYNEQFF.

In its sample, this clonotype was seen many times. This chain connects TRBV11-2 to TRBJ2-1; 10 bases align to TRBD2. The V gene end was trimmed by 1 base and the J gene end by 2 bases; junction bases not matched to a gene: 8. Germline lookup yields CDR1 SGHAT and CDR2 FQNNGV. There are 18 residues in the CDR3. This chain's CDR3 is CASSLGASGSGTYNEQFF. DNA of the CDR3: TGTGCCAGCAGCTTAGGGGCTAGCGGGAGTGGTACCTACAATGAGCAGTTCTTC.

The chain recombines TRBV10-3 with TRBJ2-7; D gene ambiguous. Per germline, CDR1 ENHRY and CDR2 SYGVKD. This CDR3 is built from 16 residues. Trimming removed 2 bases at V and 6 bases at J, with 20 bases between. The CDR3 protein is CAISELSLQHGREQYF. CDR3 sequence (DNA): TGTGCCATCAGTGAGCTCTCCCTACAGCATGGGCGCGAGCAGTACTTC.